This T cell receptor beta chain was recovered during a study of T cell responses to AZD1222 COVID-19 vaccine. Study results and caveats: Females outnumbered males among donors, who were mostly white British; clonal diversity was possibly underestimated. Nearly half of spike-specific TCRs reportedly target variant regions that are unmutated in the B.1.351 and B.1.1.7 variants. Seropositive at baseline were only five or six AZD1222 recipients.

With V trimmed by 0 bases and J by 7 bases, 2 bases remained unmatched. CDR3 size: 14 residues. Germline-derived CDR1 and CDR2 are SQVTM and ANQGSEA. Some clones are missing from TCRdb's copy, which holds only in-frame ones; the method was immunoSEQ multiplex PCR. The sample has about 34,000 clones; 75% to 85% are singletons. For this clone: The target antigen is unknown.

The receptor's source is an adult who received the AZD1222 COVID-19 vaccine. The sample here was peripheral blood, taken 28 days after the second AZD1222 dose. J is TRBJ1-4 and V is TRBV29-1; 10 nucleotides line up with TRBD1. CDR3 loop: CSVEEGTGVEKLFF. Written as DNA, the CDR3 is TGCAGCGTTGAAGAGGGGACAGGGGTTGAAAAACTGTTTTTT.